This TCR beta chain was captured in a study of blood T cell repertoires in COVID-19. TCRdb's table, derived via immunoSEQ multiplex PCR, lists solely in-frame clones and lacks some. The data contain 150,000 to 200,000 clones, under 90% of them singletons. This clone occurred a few times. Per germline, CDR1 MDHEN and CDR2 SYDVKM. There are 14 residues in the CDR3. V gave up 8 bases and J gave up 1 base, with 9 bases separating them. Participants' own reports of clinical history determined their cohort assignment. The chain carries TRBV28 and TRBJ1-6; the D is unclear. The receptor's source is a man in his fifties or sixties who had recovered from COVID-19. The sequenced sample was PBMCs or T cells enriched from blood (not recorded which). In nucleotides, the CDR3 is TGTGCCAGCCTCCGGAGGTCCTATAATTCACCCCTCCACTTT. Translating it yields CASLRRSYNSPLHF.